This T cell receptor beta chain originates from a study of T cells after yellow fever vaccination. This clonotype was observed a few times. Its antigen is as yet unknown. The CDR3 loop spans 14 amino acids. Between the trimmed V and J ends, which lost 0 bases and 4 bases, there was a span of 9 bases. Germline CDR1 and CDR2: LGHNA and YNFKEQ. General study points: Post-booster repertoires again held most primary-vaccination clones (roughly 96% CD4, around 90% CD8).

Using its own MiXCR run on the 5' RACE reads, TCRdb lists one record per CDR3 protein. The data hold some 300,000 distinct CDR3 sequences, with 7.5% to 9% observed a single time. The sequence was collected from a man aged 18-30 years who received the YFV17D yellow fever vaccine. The sequencing here drew on CD4+ T cells sorted from PBMCs, taken 5 days after the yellow fever booster vaccination. V is TRBV4-2 and J is TRBJ1-2; D is uncertain. As DNA, the CDR3 is TGTGCCAGCAGCCAAGAAAGGATCCTCTATGGCTACACCTTC. It specifies CASSQERILYGYTF.